The 8 T cell receptor beta chains below all came from one sample that was sequenced in a study of CD8+ T cells in alopecia areata. Sequencing used cDNA as its template, made by extracting RNA and reverse transcribing it. The assay was immunoSEQ multiplex PCR, and TCRdb's table has in-frame clones only and misses some. The table has 150,000 to 200,000 clones, about 66% seen once. The source was CD8+ T cells sorted from blood, collected at week 0. The receptors stem from a human donor with alopecia areata.

This clone was detected a few times. The chain has TRBV29-1 and TRBJ1-2, with D possibly matching TRBD1 (6 bases). CDR1 and CDR2 (germline): SQVTM, ANQGSEA. CDR3 length: 13 amino acids. V lost 6 bases and J lost 2, with 13 bases in between. The DNA of the CDR3 is TGCAGCGTGCCCCGGACAGAGAACTATGGCTACACCTTC. It is translated as CSVPRTENYGYTF.

The gene calls are TRBV9 and TRBJ2-3; D perhaps matches TRBD2 (5 bases). Germline V gene sequence: CDR1 SGDLS, CDR2 YYNGEE. Trimming cost V 0 bases and J 2 bases, with 10 bases left between them. The CDR3 is 15 residues long. The CDR3 DNA follows: TGTGCCAGCAGCGTAGTGCGGGTTAACACAGATACGCAGTATTTT. Encoded protein: CASSVVRVNTDTQYF.

The chain couples TRBV7-8 to TRBJ2-5, with D tentatively TRBD2 (6 bases). Trimming stripped 6 bases from V and 4 bases from J, with 12 bases between. Per germline, CDR1 SGHVS and CDR2 FQNEAQ. This CDR3 comprises 13 residues. CDR3 in amino acids: CASRVGGRETQYF. DNA of the CDR3: TGTGCCAGCAGGGTCGGGGGAAGAGAGACCCAGTACTTC.

V gene TRBV6-5 combines with J gene TRBJ1-2; D uncertain. Trimming removed 5 bases from V and 4 bases from J, with 11 bases in between. The germline gives CDR1 MNHEY, CDR2 SVGAGI. The CDR3 covers 13 residues. The CDR3 sequence is CASSPGKRYGYTF. In DNA, the CDR3 is TGTGCCAGCAGTCCCGGAAAGCGCTATGGCTACACCTTC.

The gene calls are TRBV7-9 and TRBJ2-5; D is undetermined. The V gene lost 5 bases and the J gene lost 5 bases, with 9 bases spanning the gap. Germline CDR1 and CDR2: SEHNR and FQNEAQ (reference sequence). The CDR3 loop spans 12 amino acids. CDR3 loop: CASSLVGETQYF. CDR3 nucleotides: TGTGCCAGCAGCCTGGTCGGGGAGACCCAGTACTTC.

This clone turned up a few times. This chain connects TRBV6-1 to TRBJ2-6, with 7 positions matching TRBD1. CDR3 length equals 15 residues. J gave up 0 bases and V 8 bases, and 4 bases lay outside the gene matches. The germline V gene has CDR1 MNHNS and CDR2 SASEGT. The DNA of the CDR3 is TGTGCCAGCGGTACAGGGGCCTCTGGGGCCAACGTCCTGACTTTC. Translated: CASGTGASGANVLTF.

The chain joins TRBV6-5 to TRBJ2-6; possible D gene TRBD1, 6 bases. Trimming pared 2 bases from V and 0 bases from J, leaving 8 bases between. This CDR3 is built from 16 residues. Germline assignment: CDR1 MNHEY and CDR2 SVGAGI. In DNA form, the CDR3 reads TGTGCCAGCAGTTACAAGGGGGTCTCTGGGGCCAACGTCCTGACTTTC. As protein: CASSYKGVSGANVLTF.

The chain links TRBV4-1 to TRBJ1-6; D remains unclear. V dropped 2 bases and J dropped 10 bases, with 12 bases sitting between them. Germline CDR1 reads MGHRA; CDR2 reads YSYEKL. This CDR3 has 14 residues. The CDR3 region has the DNA TGCGCCAGCAGCCAAAGGCTGAGCGACTCACCCCTCCACTTT. Its protein is CASSQRLSDSPLHF.